This record looks at one T cell receptor beta chain sequence and its context. Per the authors' pipeline: Reference gene primer amplification gave nucleated cell count estimates. The method was immunoSEQ multiplex PCR; TCRdb's version includes in-frame clones alone and lacks a portion of them. The V and J calls and clone size come from that table; D and trimming were worked out from the DNA. The repertoire holds 45,000 to 55,000 clones, with less than 95% as singletons. V trimming: 0 bases; J trimming: 4 bases; junction bases outside the gene matches: 11. This CDR3 has 17 residues. Germline V CDR1 and CDR2: LNHNV, YYDKDF (reference sequence). The sample comes from a study of blood T cell repertoires in COVID-19.

The TCR comes from a human donor in a cohort sampled during active COVID-19. Source material: peripheral blood. The J gene is TRBJ2-7, the V gene TRBV15, with 8 bases aligning to TRBD1. The CDR3 DNA reads TGTGCCACCAGCAGAGATCCCGGGACAGGCCCTCTGTACGAGCAGTACTTC. The encoded protein is CATSRDPGTGPLYEQYF.